The rows below give T cell receptor beta chains drawn from one sample of a study of human T cells and chemical hapten exposure. One entry per CDR3 protein, called by TCRdb with MiXCR from the 5' RACE reads. This sample yields 110,000 or so distinct CDR3 sequences, of which around 20% are seen a single time; around 3% belongs to the top ten. The origin of the receptors is a human donor in good health. Both conserved end residues are part of each CDR3. D genes are given only for firm matches. Part of the rows lack a size; the others show once, few, many or a class for expanded clones.

j_call v_call d_call clone_size cdr3_nt cdr3_aa
TRBJ2-1 TRBV12-3/TRBV12-4 . . TGTGCCAGCAGTTTACGCGGTGGGAGCTCCTACAATGAGCAGTTCTTC CASSLRGGSSYNEQFF
TRBJ1-2 TRBV6-5 TRBD1 . TGTGCCAGCAGTTACTCGGGCAGGGGGGATGTCTATGGCTACACCTTC CASSYSGRGDVYGYTF
TRBJ1-1 TRBV29-1 TRBD1 few TGCAGCGGAAACTCAGGGGGCACTGAAGCTTTCTTT CSGNSGGTEAFF
TRBJ2-6 TRBV3-1 TRBD2 few TGTGCCAGCAGCCAAGGACACATTGGACTAGCGGGCGTATCTGGGGCCAACGTCCTGACTTTC CASSQGHIGLAGVSGANVLTF
TRBJ1-1 TRBV6-2/TRBV6-3 . many TGTGCCAGCACCCTACCGGGTCCGAACACTGAAGCTTTCTTT CASTLPGPNTEAFF
TRBJ1-2 TRBV20-1 . few TGCAGTGCTAGAGACGGGGCTCGTAGGGGCTATGGCTACACCTTC CSARDGARRGYGYTF
TRBJ1-4 TRBV10-3 TRBD1 few TGTGCCGTCGGGACAGGGGATGAAAAACTGTTTTTT CAVGTGDEKLFF
TRBJ1-1 TRBV28 TRBD1 few TGTGCCAGCAGCTACGCGGGACAGCCAATGAACACTGAAGCTTTCTTT CASSYAGQPMNTEAFF
TRBJ1-1 TRBV7-2 . many TGTGCCAGCAGCTCTCTACGGTGGGTCGGGAAATCGGCTTTCTTT CASSSLRWVGKSAFF
TRBJ1-6 TRBV27 . . TGTGCCAGCAGTTCCCGCGGAGGGGATAATTCACCCCTCCACTTT CASSSRGGDNSPLHF
TRBJ2-5 TRBV9 . few TGTGCCAGCAGCTTCACTAGTAACCAAGAGACCCAGTACTTC CASSFTSNQETQYF
TRBJ2-3 TRBV5-6 . few TGTGCCAGCAGCTTGGAAGGGCAGCCCCTCAGCACAGATACGCAGTATTTT CASSLEGQPLSTDTQYF
TRBJ2-7 TRBV28 TRBD2 few TGTGCCAGCAACGGGGGGGGTGCACCTTCCTACGAGCAGTACTTC CASNGGGAPSYEQYF
TRBJ2-7 TRBV12-3/TRBV12-4 TRBD2 . TGTGCCAGCAGTCCCGGACTAGCGGGAGCGTCCTACGAGCAGTACTTC CASSPGLAGASYEQYF
TRBJ2-1 TRBV7-9 TRBD2 . TGTGCCAGCAGCTTCCCGCGGGTGGGGAGGGGAACCTACAATGAGCAGTTCTTC CASSFPRVGRGTYNEQFF
TRBJ2-5 TRBV25-1 TRBD1 . TGTGCCAGCAGTGCCGGACAGGGGGCGGGTCGGGAGACCCAGTACTTC CASSAGQGAGRETQYF
TRBJ2-2 TRBV5-1 . few TGCGCCAGCAGCTTGGGGAACCCCGGGGAGCTGTTTTTT CASSLGNPGELFF
TRBJ1-5 TRBV27 . few TGTGCCAGCAGTTTTGGTGGGCCCAGTGGGCCCCAGCATTTT CASSFGGPSGPQHF
TRBJ1-5 TRBV5-1 . . TGCGCCAGCAGCTTGTGGGGAAATAGCAATCAGCCCCAGCATTTT CASSLWGNSNQPQHF
TRBJ1-1 TRBV7-3 . few TGTGCCAGCAGCTTAATCCGGCCCCGTCAAGCTTTCTTT CASSLIRPRQAFF
TRBJ2-7 TRBV20-1 TRBD1 . TGCAGTGCTCGGGACAGATCCTACGAGCAGTACTTC CSARDRSYEQYF
TRBJ2-3 TRBV5-1 . few TGCGCCAGCAGCCCAAAGACAGATACGCAGTATTTT CASSPKTDTQYF
TRBJ2-7 TRBV14 . many TGTGCCAGCAGCCAAGTGGGCGGTGCCTCCTACGAGCAGTACTTC CASSQVGGASYEQYF
TRBJ1-5 TRBV24-1 TRBD1 . TGTGCCACCGGGACAGGCGAGTTGCATAGCAATCAGCCCCAGCATTTT CATGTGELHSNQPQHF
TRBJ2-2 TRBV19 TRBD2 . TGTGCCAGTAGTATTCTAGCGGGAGTTACCGGGGAGCTGTTTTTT CASSILAGVTGELFF
TRBJ2-5 TRBV7-3 TRBD1 . TGTGCCAGCAGCAAGACCGGGACAGAGGGGGAGACCCAGTACTTC CASSKTGTEGETQYF
TRBJ1-1 TRBV11-2 . . TGTGCCAGCAGCTCGACAGTCACGGGCACTGAAGCTTTCTTT CASSSTVTGTEAFF
TRBJ2-7 TRBV6-5 . . TGTGCCAGCAGGACCCACAGGGGACTCTCCTACGAGCAGTACTTC CASRTHRGLSYEQYF
TRBJ2-7 TRBV6-5 TRBD2 . TGTGCCAGCAGAAGGACTAGCGAGGGCGAGCAGTACTTC CASRRTSEGEQYF
TRBJ1-6 TRBV27 TRBD1 few TGTGCCAGCAGTTTATGGAACGGGGACAGCTCACCCCTCCACTTT CASSLWNGDSSPLHF
TRBJ1-1 TRBV13 TRBD1 . TGTGCCAGCAGCTCCACCGGGACAGGGGGGAGGAACACTGAAGCTTTCTTT CASSSTGTGGRNTEAFF
TRBJ2-7 TRBV28 TRBD1 . TGTGCCAGCAGCACGACAGGGGGCAAAGGGCCGGGCGAGCAGTACTTC CASSTTGGKGPGEQYF
TRBJ2-1 TRBV7-8 TRBD1 . TGTGCCAGCAGCTACCGACAGGGTTCCTACAATGAGCAGTTCTTC CASSYRQGSYNEQFF
TRBJ2-3 TRBV5-1 TRBD2 few TGCGCCAGCAGCCCTAGCCGGACTAGCGGATCTAGCACAGATACGCAGTATTTT CASSPSRTSGSSTDTQYF
TRBJ2-2 TRBV29-1 TRBD1 . TGCAGCGTTGTCCCCGAGGGACAGTCCATACGGGAGCTGTTTTTT CSVVPEGQSIRELFF
TRBJ2-5 TRBV10-3 . few TGTGCCATCAGTGAGAGAGGAGAGACCCAGTACTTC CAISERGETQYF
TRBJ2-7 TRBV7-9 . . TGTGCCAGCAGCTTTTCCGACTTCCAGTACTTC CASSFSDFQYF
TRBJ1-2 TRBV5-4 . . TGTGCCAGCAGCCTCCCGGGGAACCACTATGGCTACACCTTC CASSLPGNHYGYTF
TRBJ1-1 TRBV30 . few TGTGCCTGGGGGCGGGCAACTGAAGCTTTCTTT CAWGRATEAFF
TRBJ1-1 TRBV27 . few TGTGCCAGCATTGGGACATTGAACACTGAAGCTTTCTTT CASIGTLNTEAFF